The TCR beta chain under discussion was sequenced for a study of T cell responses to AZD1222 COVID-19 vaccine. Study findings and constraints: Targeting of unmutated variant regions was reportedly seen in nearly half of spike-specific TCRs. Vaccine-associated CD4 TCRs ranged over spike, dominating at 160-218 and 743-854. At baseline, just 5 or 6 AZD1222 recipients tested seropositive. Increased Spike-specific TCR breadth and depth were observed after two AZD1222 doses.

Notes on this clone: The antigen is unknown.

Clones were read by immunoSEQ multiplex PCR, and TCRdb kept only the in-frame ones, dropping some. Of more than 150,000 clones in the sample, roughly 88% are singletons; the top ten hold about 0.53%. CDR1 is SNHLY, CDR2 FYNNEI, per germline. The V end was cut by 8 bases, the J end by 13 bases, with 15 bases between. The CDR3 extends over 11 amino acids. This specimen consisted of peripheral blood, obtained on day 0 of AZD1222 vaccination. The sequence was collected from an adult in good health. The chain is built from TRBV2 and TRBJ2-1, with D uncertain. Here the CDR3 DNA reads TGTGCCAGCTTCCTTGATACCCCCCAGTTCTTC. Translated: CASFLDTPQFF. The whole variable domain, filled in from reference TRBV2 and TRBJ2-1, reads EPEVTQTPSHQVTQMGQEVILRCVPISNHLYFYWYRQILGQKVEFLVSFYNNEISEKSEIFDDQFSVERPDGSNFTLKIRSTKLEDSAMYFCASFLDTPQFFGPGTRLTVL.